This is a list of T cell receptor beta chains from one sample in a study of CD8 T cells in ankylosing spondylitis. TCRdb passed the 5' RACE reads through MiXCR, listing each CDR3 protein once. The table lists over 450,000 distinct CDR3 sequences, about 13% of them singletons. Input material: blood, either unsorted or a sorted T cell fraction (not recorded which). The receptors were gathered from a male donor with ankylosing spondylitis. CDR3s include the opening cysteine and the closing phenylalanine or tryptophan.

j_call | v_call | cdr3_aa
TRBJ1-4 | TRBV14 | CASSQVEISGEKLFF
TRBJ2-2 | TRBV2 | CASSVYSGSGTGELFF
TRBJ2-1 | TRBV20-1 | CSARVASGRNFNEQFF
TRBJ2-5 | TRBV3-1 | CASSQSWQGRDF
TRBJ2-5 | TRBV6-2/TRBV6-3 | CASSYSTYETQYF
TRBJ1-2 | TRBV15 | CATSRDRQGAGYTF
TRBJ2-1 | TRBV7-8 | CASSFGTSNEQFF
TRBJ2-2 | TRBV7-9 | CASSRGDGELFF
TRBJ2-5 | TRBV7-2 | CASSLGGASGETQYF
TRBJ1-3 | TRBV24-1 | CATSDPNDREGNTIYF
TRBJ2-1 | TRBV2 | CASSWTRDYNEQFF
TRBJ1-1 | TRBV20-1 | CSARVSGGPEAFF
TRBJ2-1 | TRBV25-1 | CASSESAFKRTSYNEQFF
TRBJ1-1 | TRBV29-1 | CSVEDRGLRFVAFF
TRBJ2-7 | TRBV24-1 | CATSEQGRLDEQYF
TRBJ1-1 | TRBV3-1 | CASSLKGSDTEAFF
TRBJ2-7 | TRBV20-1 | CSASPDGSYEQYF
TRBJ2-1 | TRBV20-1 | CSAPDRGDYNEQFF
TRBJ1-2 | TRBV12-3/TRBV12-4 | CASSSQGAGGYTF
TRBJ2-1 | TRBV5-1 | CASSLRTSGSSYNEQFF
TRBJ2-2 | TRBV20-1 | CSARLGKNTGELFF
TRBJ2-6 | TRBV20-1 | CSASPAGTSGAGANVLTF
TRBJ1-2 | TRBV7-6 | CASSRQGAYGYTF
TRBJ1-2 | TRBV6-5 | CASSYHTGNYGYTF
TRBJ1-1 | TRBV20-1 | CSARDRIRGPSTEAFF
TRBJ2-5 | TRBV3-1 | CASSQGAQVQETQYF
TRBJ2-1 | TRBV27 | CASSTVRVSSYNEQFF
TRBJ1-2 | TRBV24-1 | CATSDRRQGFTRGYTF
TRBJ2-1 | TRBV6-1 | CASSGVIEGRVQFF
TRBJ2-1 | TRBV27 | CASTRLAGVYNEQFF
TRBJ1-3 | TRBV12-3/TRBV12-4 | CASSPMGGSGNTIYF
TRBJ2-3 | TRBV30 | CAWNRATQYF
TRBJ1-2 | TRBV3-1 | CASNTAGDYGYTF
TRBJ1-1 | TRBV9 | CASSVSTDSTEAFF
TRBJ2-3 | TRBV7-2 | CASSSRQGTDTQYF
TRBJ1-4 | TRBV19 | CASSTRTGGVGEKLFF
TRBJ2-1 | TRBV7-9 | CASSLAGYWNEQFF
TRBJ2-2 | TRBV5-4 | CASSLSTTSEGPGELFF
TRBJ1-1 | TRBV3-1 | CASSLRDRAGEAFF
TRBJ2-2 | TRBV10-2 | CASSGPAGGNTGELFF